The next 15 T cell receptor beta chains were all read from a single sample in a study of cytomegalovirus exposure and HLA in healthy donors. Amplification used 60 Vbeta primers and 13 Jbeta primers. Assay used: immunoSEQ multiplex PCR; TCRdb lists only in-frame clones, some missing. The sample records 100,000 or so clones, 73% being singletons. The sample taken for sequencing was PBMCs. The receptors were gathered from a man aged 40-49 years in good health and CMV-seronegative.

The CDR3 nucleotides are TGCGCCAGCATGACAAGCAGGTACACAGATACGCAGTATTTT. This codes for CASMTSRYTDTQYF. The V and J genes are TRBV10-2 and TRBJ2-3; D call uncertain. The CDR3 sequence is 14 residues long. CDR1 and CDR2 from the germline V gene are WSHSY and SAAADI. Trimming took 7 bases from V and 2 from J, leaving 13 bases between them.

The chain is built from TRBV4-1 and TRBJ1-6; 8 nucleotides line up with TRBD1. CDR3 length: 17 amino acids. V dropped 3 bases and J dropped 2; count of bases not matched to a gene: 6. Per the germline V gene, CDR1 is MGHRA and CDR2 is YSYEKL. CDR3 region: CASSQEQGVAYNSPLHF. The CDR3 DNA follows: TGCGCCAGCAGCCAGGAACAGGGGGTGGCCTATAATTCACCCCTCCACTTT.

CDR3 loop: CASSITPDRGGANVLTF. The CDR3 DNA is TGCGCCAGCAGCATTACTCCAGACAGGGGAGGGGCCAACGTCCTGACTTTC. This chain links TRBV5-1 with TRBJ2-6; 8 positions agree with TRBD1. The germline CDR1 and CDR2 sequences are SGHRS and YFSETQ. The J segment lost 4 bases and the V segment lost 4 bases, leaving 10 bases of the junction unmatched. The CDR3 extends over 17 amino acids.

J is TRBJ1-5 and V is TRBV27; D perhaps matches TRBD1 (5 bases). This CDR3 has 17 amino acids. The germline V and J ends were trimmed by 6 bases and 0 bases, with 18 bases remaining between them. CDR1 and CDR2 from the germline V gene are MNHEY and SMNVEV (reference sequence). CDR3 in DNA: TGTGCCAGCAGACTAACTGGGGCAGCTAATAGCAATCAGCCCCAGCATTTT. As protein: CASRLTGAANSNQPQHF.

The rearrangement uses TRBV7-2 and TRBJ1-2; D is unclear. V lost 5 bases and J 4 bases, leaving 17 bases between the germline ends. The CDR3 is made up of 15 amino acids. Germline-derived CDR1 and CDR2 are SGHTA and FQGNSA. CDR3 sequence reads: CASSTSGWSGYGYTF. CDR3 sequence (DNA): TGTGCCAGCAGCACCTCAGGCTGGAGCGGCTATGGCTACACCTTC.

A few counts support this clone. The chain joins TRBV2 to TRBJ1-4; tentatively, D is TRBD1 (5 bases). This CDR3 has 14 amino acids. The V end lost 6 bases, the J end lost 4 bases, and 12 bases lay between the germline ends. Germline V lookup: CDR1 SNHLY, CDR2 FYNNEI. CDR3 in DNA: TGTGCCAGCAGAGGGGCAGATCGTAATGAAAAACTGTTTTTT. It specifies CASRGADRNEKLFF.

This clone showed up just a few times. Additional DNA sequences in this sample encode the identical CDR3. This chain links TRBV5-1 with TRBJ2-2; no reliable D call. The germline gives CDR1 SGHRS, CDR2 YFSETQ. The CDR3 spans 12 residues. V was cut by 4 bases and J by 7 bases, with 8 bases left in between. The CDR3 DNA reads TGCGCCAGCAGCATTACGGGCGGGGAGCTGTTTTTT. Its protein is CASSITGGELFF.

This CDR3 is CASSPGDRIYTF. The CDR3 coding sequence is TGTGCCAGCAGCCCCGGAGACAGGATCTACACCTTC. This rearrangement joins TRBV5-4 to TRBJ1-2; weak D call: TRBD1 (6 bases). V was trimmed by 4 bases and J by 10 bases, leaving 14 bases between them. From germline, CDR1 is SGHNT and CDR2 YYREEE (reference sequence). The length of the CDR3 is 12 residues.

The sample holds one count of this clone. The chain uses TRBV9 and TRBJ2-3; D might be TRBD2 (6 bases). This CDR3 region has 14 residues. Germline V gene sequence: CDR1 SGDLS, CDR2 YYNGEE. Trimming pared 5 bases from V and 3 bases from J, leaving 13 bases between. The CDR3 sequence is CASSARRGTDTQYF. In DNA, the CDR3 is TGTGCCAGCAGTGCCCGACGGGGGACAGATACGCAGTATTTT.

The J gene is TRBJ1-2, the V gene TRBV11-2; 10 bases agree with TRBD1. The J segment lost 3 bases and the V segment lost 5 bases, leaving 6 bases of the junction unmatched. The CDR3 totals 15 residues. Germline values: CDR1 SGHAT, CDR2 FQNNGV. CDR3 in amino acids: CASSRRTGGDYGYTF. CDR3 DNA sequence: TGTGCCAGCAGCCGCAGGACAGGGGGAGACTATGGCTACACCTTC.

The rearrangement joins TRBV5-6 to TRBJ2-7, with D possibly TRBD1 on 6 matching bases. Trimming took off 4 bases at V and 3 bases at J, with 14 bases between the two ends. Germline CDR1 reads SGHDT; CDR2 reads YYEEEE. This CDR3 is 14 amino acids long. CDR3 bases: TGTGCCAGCAGCGTACTCAGGGGCCGCTACGAGCAGTACTTC. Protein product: CASSVLRGRYEQYF.

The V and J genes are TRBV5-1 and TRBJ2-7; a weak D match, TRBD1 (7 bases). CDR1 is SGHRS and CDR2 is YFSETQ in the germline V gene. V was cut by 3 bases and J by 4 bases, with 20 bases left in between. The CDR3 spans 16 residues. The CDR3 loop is CASSYGWGDREYEQYF. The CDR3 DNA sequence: TGCGCCAGCAGCTATGGGTGGGGGGACAGAGAATACGAGCAGTACTTC.

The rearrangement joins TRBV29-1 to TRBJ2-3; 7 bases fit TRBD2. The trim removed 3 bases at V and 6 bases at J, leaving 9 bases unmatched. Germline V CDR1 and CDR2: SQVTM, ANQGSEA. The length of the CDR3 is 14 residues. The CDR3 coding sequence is TGCAGCGTTGACCCCTTACTGGGGGGGGATACGCAGTATTTT. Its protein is CSVDPLLGGDTQYF.

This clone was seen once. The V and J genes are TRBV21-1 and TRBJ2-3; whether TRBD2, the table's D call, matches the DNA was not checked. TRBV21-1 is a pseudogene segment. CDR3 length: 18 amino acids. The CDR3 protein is CASSRRGYIAGGTDTQYF. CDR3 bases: TGTGCCAGCAGCAGGAGAGGTTACATAGCGGGGGGAACAGATACGCAGTATTTT.

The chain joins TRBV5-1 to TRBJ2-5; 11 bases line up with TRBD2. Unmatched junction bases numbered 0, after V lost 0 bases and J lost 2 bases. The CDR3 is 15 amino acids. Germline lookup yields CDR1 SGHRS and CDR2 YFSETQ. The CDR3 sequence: CASSLVAGGQETQYF. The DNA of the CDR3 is TGCGCCAGCAGCTTGGTAGCGGGGGGGCAAGAGACCCAGTACTTC.